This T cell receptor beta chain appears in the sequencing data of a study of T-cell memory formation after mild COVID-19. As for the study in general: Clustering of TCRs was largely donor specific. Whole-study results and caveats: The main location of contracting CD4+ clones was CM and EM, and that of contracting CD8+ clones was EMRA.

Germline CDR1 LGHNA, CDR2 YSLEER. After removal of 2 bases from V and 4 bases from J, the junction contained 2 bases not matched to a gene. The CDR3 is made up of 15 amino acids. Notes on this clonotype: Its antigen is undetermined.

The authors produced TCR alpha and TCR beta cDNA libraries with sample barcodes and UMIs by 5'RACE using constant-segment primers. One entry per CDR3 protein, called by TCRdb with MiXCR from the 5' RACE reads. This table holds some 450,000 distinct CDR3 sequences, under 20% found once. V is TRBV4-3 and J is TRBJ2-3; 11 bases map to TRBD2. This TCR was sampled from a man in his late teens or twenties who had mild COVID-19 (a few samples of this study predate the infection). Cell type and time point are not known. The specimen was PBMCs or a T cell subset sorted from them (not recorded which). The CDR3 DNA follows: TGCGCCAGCAGCCAATTTAGCGGGGGGGCAGATACGCAGTATTTT. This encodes CASSQFSGGADTQYF.